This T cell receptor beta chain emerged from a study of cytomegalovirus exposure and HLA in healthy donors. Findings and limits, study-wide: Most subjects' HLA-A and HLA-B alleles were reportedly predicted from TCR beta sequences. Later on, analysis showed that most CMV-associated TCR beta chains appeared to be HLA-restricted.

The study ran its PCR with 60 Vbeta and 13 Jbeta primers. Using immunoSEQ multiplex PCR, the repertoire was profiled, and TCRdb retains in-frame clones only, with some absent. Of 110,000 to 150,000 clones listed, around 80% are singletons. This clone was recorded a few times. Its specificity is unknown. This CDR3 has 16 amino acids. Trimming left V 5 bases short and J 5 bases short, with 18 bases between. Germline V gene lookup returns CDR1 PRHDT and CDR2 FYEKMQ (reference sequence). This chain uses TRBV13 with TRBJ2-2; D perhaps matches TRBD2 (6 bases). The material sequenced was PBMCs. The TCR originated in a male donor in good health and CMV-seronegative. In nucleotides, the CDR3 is TGTGCCAGCAGCCCGCCCCGGAGGGGCCGAACCGGGGAGCTGTTTTTT. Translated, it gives CASSPPRRGRTGELFF.